Sequencing of this T cell receptor (beta chain) was carried out in a study of T-cell reconstitution after alpha-beta-depleted transplantation in children. The CDR3 has 15 residues. V was shortened by 2 bases and J by 2 bases, with 12 bases between the two germline ends. Germline CDR1 SSHAT, CDR2 FNYEAQ (reference sequence). The TCRbeta library incorporated unique molecular identifiers. TCRdb independently ran MiXCR on the PCR reads; one entry per CDR3 protein. The table includes about 230,000 distinct CDR3 sequences, 8% to 10% detected once. The sequence was obtained from a human donor who donated a stem cell graft to a child with acute lymphoblastic leukemia. The material was PBMCs from the stem cell graft donor, obtained from the stem cell graft. The J gene is TRBJ2-5, the V gene TRBV7-7; weak D call: TRBD1 (6 bases). CDR3 in DNA: TGTGCCAGCAGCTTACACAGGACAGAACAAGAGACCCAGTACTTC. Amino acids: CASSLHRTEQETQYF.